The clone carrying this T cell receptor (beta chain) was picked up a small number of times. Antigen unknown. The data stem from a study of beta chain features in type 1 diabetes. General study results and limits: For Type 1 diabetes patients, all four CD4+ subsets carried TCRB CDR3s that were moderately but significantly shorter. Diminished insertions and augmented deletions at VDJ junctions characterized type 1 diabetes patients.

One heparinised draw of blood, averaging around 120 mL, came from each donor. Expressed TCRB transcripts were sequenced because the isolated RNA had all been reverse transcribed beforehand. Sequencing was performed with immunoSEQ multiplex PCR; in TCRdb, only in-frame clones are kept and a portion is missing. The sample lists 450,000 to 550,000 clones, approximately 30% seen once, with about 0.065% in the top ten. The clonotype comes from a man younger than 35 in good health. The sequenced sample consisted of naive CD4+ T cells from blood.

The CDR3 DNA sequence: TGTGCCAGCAGCGTAGGTCTAATTGGCGAGACCCAGTACTTC. Its translation is CASSVGLIGETQYF. V usage is TRBV9 and J usage is TRBJ2-5; D uncertain. CDR1 SGDLS and CDR2 YYNGEE come from the germline V gene. Trimming shortened V by 0 bases and J by 5 bases, and 11 bases separated the two germline ends. This CDR3 has 14 amino acids.